This TCR beta chain derives from a study of shared clonotypes between healthy human individuals. The study's findings and limits: An expected dependence of interdonor clonotype sharing on sequencing depth was noted.

Details on this clone: Its antigen is still unknown.

Execution of the assay was at deep level. Sorted-subset replicate PCR reactions were performed with approximately 190 ng DNA, corresponding to tens of thousands of T cell genomes. Sequenced by immunoSEQ multiplex PCR; TCRdb stores in-frame clones only, minus some. This table holds more than 2,000,000 clones, about 92% found once. Each donor was a Caucasian adult residing in Nashville, Tennessee. There are 14 residues in the CDR3. The V segment lost 1 base and the J segment 13 bases; nucleotides outside the gene matches: 6. In germline, CDR1 is SGHKS, CDR2 YYEKEE (reference sequence). The genes are TRBV5-5 and TRBJ2-3; 13 nucleotides agree with TRBD2. Sequencing used naive CD4+ T cells sorted from blood. The subset denotes: CD45RA+ positively selected. The receptor was isolated from a young man in good health. The CDR3 is CASSLRTSGGREYF. The CDR3 DNA follows: TGTGCCAGCAGCTTGAGGACTAGCGGGGGAAGGGAGTATTTT.